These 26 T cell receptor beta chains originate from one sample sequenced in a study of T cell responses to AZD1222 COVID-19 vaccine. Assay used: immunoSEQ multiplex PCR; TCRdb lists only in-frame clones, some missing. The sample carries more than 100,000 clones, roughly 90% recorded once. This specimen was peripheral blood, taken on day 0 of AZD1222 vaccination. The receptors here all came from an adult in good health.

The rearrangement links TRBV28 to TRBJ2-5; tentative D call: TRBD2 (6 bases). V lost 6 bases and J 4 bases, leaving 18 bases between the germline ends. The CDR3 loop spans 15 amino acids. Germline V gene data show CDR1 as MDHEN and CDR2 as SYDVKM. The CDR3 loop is CASRGRLEVGETQYF. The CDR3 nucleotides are TGTGCCAGCAGGGGGAGACTAGAAGTCGGAGAGACCCAGTACTTC.

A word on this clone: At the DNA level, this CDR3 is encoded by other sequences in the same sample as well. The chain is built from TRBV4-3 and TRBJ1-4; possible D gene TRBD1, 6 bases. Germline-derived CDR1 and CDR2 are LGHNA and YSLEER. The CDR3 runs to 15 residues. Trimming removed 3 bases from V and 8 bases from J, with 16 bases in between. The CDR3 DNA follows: TGCGCCAGCAGCCAGCGATGGACAGCGAGCGAAAAACTGTTTTTT. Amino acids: CASSQRWTASEKLFF.

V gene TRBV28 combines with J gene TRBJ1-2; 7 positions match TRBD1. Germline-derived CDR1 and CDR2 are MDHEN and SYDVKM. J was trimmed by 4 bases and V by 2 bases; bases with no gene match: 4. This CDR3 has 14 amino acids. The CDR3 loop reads CASSLVQGVYGYTF. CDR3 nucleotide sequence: TGTGCCAGCAGTTTAGTCCAGGGGGTCTATGGCTACACCTTC.

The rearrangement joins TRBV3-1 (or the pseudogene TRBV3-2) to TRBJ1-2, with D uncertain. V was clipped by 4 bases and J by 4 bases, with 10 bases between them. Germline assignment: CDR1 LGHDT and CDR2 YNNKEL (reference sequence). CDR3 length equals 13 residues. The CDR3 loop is CASSPSDRYGYTF. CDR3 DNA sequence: TGTGCCAGCAGCCCATCGGACCGCTATGGCTACACCTTC.

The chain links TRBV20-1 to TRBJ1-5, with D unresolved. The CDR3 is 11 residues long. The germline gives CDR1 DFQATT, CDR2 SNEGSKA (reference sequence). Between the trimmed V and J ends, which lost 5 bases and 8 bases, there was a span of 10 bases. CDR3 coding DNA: TGCAGTGCTTCCCGCGGTGAGCCCCAGCATTTT. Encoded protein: CSASRGEPQHF.

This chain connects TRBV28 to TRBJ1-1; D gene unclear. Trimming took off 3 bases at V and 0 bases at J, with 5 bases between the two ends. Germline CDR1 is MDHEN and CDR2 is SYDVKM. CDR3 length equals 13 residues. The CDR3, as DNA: TGTGCCAGCAGTTTGTCGGTGAACACTGAAGCTTTCTTT. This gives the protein CASSLSVNTEAFF.

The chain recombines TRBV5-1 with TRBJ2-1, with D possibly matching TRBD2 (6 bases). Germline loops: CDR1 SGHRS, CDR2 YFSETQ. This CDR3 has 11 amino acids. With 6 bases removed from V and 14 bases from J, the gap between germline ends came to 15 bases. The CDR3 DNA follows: TGCGCCAGCACTAGGGGACTCAAAAAGTTCTTC. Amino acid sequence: CASTRGLKKFF.

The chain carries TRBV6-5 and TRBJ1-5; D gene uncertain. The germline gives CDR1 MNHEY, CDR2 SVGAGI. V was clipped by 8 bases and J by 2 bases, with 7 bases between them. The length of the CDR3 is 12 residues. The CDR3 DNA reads TGTGCCAGCCGGCGAGGCAATCAGCCCCAGCATTTT. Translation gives CASRRGNQPQHF.

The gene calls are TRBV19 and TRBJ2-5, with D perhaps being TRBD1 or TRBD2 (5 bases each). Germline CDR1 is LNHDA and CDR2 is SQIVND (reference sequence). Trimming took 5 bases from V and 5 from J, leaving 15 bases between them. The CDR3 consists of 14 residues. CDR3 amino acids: CASSRGDGWETQYF. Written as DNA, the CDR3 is TGTGCCAGTAGTCGAGGGGACGGGTGGGAGACCCAGTACTTC.

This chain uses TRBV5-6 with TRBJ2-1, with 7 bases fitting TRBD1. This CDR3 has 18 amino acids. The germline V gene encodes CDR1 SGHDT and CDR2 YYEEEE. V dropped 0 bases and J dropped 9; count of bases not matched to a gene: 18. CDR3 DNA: TGTGCCAGCAGCTTGGCGAGGGAGATGGCATTCAGGGGGAGTGAGCAGTTCTTC. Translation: CASSLAREMAFRGSEQFF.

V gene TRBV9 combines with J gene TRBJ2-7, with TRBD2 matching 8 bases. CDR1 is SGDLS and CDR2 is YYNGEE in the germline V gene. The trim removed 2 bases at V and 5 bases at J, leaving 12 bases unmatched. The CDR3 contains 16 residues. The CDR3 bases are TGTGCCAGCAGCGTTACGGGGGGGCCGTACATCCACGAGCAGTACTTC. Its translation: CASSVTGGPYIHEQYF.

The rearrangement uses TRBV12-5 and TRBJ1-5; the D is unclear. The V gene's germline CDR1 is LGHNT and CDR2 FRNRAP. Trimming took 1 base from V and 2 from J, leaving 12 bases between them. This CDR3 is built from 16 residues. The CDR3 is CASGLERGSGNQPQHF. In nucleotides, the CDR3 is TGTGCTAGTGGTTTGGAACGGGGTTCCGGCAATCAGCCCCAGCATTTT.

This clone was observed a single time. DNA for the CDR3: TGTGCCAGCAGCAAAGGGGTGGGCAGGGGGGTCTATGGCTACACCTTC. Its protein is CASSKGVGRGVYGYTF. This chain joins TRBV21-1 and TRBJ1-2; TRBD1 is taken as the D call from the table, unchecked against the DNA. TRBV21-1 is shown as a pseudogene. The CDR3 consists of 16 residues.

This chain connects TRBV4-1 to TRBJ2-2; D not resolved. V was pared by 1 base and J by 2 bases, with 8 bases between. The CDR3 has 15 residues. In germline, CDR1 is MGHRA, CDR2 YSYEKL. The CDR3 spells CASSQARGNTGELFF. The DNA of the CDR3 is TGCGCCAGCAGCCAAGCGCGCGGTAACACCGGGGAGCTGTTTTTT.

The CDR3 DNA is TGCGCCAGCAGCCAAGAAAGCGGGAGGGGACCAGATACGCAGTATTTT. As protein: CASSQESGRGPDTQYF. The chain uses TRBV4-1 and TRBJ2-3; 10 positions match TRBD2. The CDR3 is made up of 16 amino acids. With V trimmed by 0 bases and J by 4 bases, 4 bases remained unmatched. Germline V gene lookup returns CDR1 MGHRA and CDR2 YSYEKL.

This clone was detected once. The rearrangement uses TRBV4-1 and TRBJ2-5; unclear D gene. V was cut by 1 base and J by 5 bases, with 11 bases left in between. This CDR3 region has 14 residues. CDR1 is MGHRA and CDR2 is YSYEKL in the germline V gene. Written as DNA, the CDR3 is TGCGCCAGCAGCCAAGTTGGGGTAGGCGAGACCCAGTACTTC. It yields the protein CASSQVGVGETQYF.

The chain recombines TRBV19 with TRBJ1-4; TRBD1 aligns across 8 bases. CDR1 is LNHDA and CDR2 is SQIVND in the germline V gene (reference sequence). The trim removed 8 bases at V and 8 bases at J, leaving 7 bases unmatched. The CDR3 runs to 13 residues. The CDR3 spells CASGTGGGEKLFF. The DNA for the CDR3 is TGTGCCAGTGGAACAGGGGGTGGCGAAAAACTGTTTTTT.

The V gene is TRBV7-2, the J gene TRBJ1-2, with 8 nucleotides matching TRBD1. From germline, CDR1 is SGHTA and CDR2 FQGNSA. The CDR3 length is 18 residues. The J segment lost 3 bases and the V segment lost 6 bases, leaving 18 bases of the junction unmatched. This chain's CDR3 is CASSRRSGQALLDYGYTF. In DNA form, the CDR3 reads TGTGCCAGCAGTCGAAGGTCGGGACAGGCCCTTTTAGACTATGGCTACACCTTC.

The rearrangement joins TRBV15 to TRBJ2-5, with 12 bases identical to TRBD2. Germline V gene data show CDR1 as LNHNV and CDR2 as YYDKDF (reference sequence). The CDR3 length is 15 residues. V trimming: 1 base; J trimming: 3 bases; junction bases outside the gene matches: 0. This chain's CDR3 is CATSRGLAGEETQYF. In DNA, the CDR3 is TGTGCCACCAGCAGAGGACTAGCGGGAGAAGAGACCCAGTACTTC.

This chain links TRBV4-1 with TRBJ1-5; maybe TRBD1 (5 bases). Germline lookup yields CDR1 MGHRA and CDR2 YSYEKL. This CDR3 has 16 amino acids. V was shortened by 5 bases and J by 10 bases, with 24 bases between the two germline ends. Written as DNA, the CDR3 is TGCGCCAGCAGCGCCGCCGCTGACGGGGGGTTTCAACCCCAGCATTTT. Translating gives CASSAAADGGFQPQHF.

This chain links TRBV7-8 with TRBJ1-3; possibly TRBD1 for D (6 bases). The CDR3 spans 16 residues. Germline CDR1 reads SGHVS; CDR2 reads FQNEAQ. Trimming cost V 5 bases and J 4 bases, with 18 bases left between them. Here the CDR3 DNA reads TGTGCCAGCAGCGACCGCAGGGGTTTCACGGGAAACACCATATATTTT. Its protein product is CASSDRRGFTGNTIYF.

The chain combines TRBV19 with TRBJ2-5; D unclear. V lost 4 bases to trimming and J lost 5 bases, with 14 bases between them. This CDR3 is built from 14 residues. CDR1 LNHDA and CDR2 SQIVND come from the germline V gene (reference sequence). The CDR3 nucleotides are TGTGCCAGTAGTAAAAATATAGGAGAGGAGACCCAGTACTTC. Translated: CASSKNIGEETQYF.

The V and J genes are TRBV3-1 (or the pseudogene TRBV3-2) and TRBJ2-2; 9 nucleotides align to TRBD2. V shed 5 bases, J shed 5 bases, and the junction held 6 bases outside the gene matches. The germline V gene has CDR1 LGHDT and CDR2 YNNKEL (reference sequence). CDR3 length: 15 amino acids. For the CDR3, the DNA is TGTGCCAGCAGCGTTCTAGCGGGGACTACCGGGGAGCTGTTTTTT. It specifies CASSVLAGTTGELFF.

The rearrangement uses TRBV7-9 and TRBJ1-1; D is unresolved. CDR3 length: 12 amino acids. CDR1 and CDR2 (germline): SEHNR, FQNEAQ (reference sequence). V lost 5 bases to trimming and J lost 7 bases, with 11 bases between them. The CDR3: CASSPDGDEAFF. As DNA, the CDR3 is TGTGCCAGCAGCCCAGACGGGGATGAAGCTTTCTTT.

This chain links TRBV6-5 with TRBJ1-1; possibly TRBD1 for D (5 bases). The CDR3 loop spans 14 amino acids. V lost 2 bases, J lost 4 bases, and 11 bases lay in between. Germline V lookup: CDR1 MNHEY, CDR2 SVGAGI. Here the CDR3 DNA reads TGTGCCAGCAGTTACGACGGGGGTTTCACTGAAGCTTTCTTT. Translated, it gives CASSYDGGFTEAFF.

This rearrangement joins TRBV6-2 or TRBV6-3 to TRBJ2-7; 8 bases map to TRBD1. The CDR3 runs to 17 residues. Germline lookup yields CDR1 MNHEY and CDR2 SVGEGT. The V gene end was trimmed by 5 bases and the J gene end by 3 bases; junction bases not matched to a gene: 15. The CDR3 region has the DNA TGTGCCAGCAGTAGACAGGGGAAAGGAATGGTCTTCTACGAGCAGTACTTC. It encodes CASSRQGKGMVFYEQYF.